This T cell receptor beta chain was found in a study of cytomegalovirus exposure and HLA in healthy donors. PCR amplification relied on 60 Vbeta primers (plus 13 Jbeta primers). Generated by immunoSEQ multiplex PCR, the TCRdb table keeps only in-frame clones and is missing some. The sample yields approximately 170,000 clones, 80% to 90% seen once. Germline CDR1 and CDR2: MNHNS and SASEGT. The V end was cut by 2 bases, the J end by 2 bases, with 13 bases between. CDR3 length equals 15 residues. Sample: PBMCs. This clonotype was obtained from a man aged 30 to 39 in good health and CMV-seropositive. The rearrangement uses TRBV6-1 and TRBJ2-7, with a tentative D call TRBD2 (5 bases). This chain's CDR3 is CASSESRTGTYEQYF. The CDR3 DNA sequence: TGTGCCAGCAGTGAATCGCGGACTGGGACCTACGAGCAGTACTTC.